The T cell receptor (beta chain) under discussion was sequenced for a study of cytomegalovirus exposure and HLA in healthy donors. Overall study: The use of the same platform for the 90 to 150 validation repertoires and the approximately 690 first-cohort repertoires was reported by a later analysis.

Trimming pared 3 bases from V and 6 bases from J, leaving 15 bases between. The CDR3 runs 14 residues. Per germline, CDR1 KGHSH and CDR2 LQKENI. The donors were in the approximately 120-subject validation cohort, distinct from the approximately 730-subject first cohort. Profiled with immunoSEQ multiplex PCR; TCRdb holds only in-frame clones, not every one. Among 150,000 to 200,000 clones listed, roughly 80% were seen once. Sequenced input: PBMCs. The chain uses TRBV18 and TRBJ2-7; D is ambiguous. The receptor was isolated from a man between 18 and 35 years old in good health and CMV-seropositive. DNA of the CDR3: TGTGCCAGCTCACCCTCCCTAGATTGGCCCGAGCAGTACTTC. Protein: CASSPSLDWPEQYF. Using reference TRBV18 and TRBJ2-7 for the parts outside the CDR3, the full variable domain is NAGVMQNPRHLVRRRGQEARLRCSPMKGHSHVYWYRQLPEEGLKFMVYLQKENIIDESGMPKERFSAEFPKEGPSILRIQQVVRGDSAAYFCASSPSLDWPEQYFGPGTRLTVT.